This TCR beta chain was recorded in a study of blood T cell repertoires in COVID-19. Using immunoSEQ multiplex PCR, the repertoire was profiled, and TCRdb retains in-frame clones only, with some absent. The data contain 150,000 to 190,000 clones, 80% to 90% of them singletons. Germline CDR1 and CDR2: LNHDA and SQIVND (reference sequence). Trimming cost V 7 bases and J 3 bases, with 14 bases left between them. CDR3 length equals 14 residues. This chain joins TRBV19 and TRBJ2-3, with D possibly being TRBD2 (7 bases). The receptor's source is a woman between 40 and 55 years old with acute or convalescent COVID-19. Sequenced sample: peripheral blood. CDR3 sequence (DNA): TGTGCCAGTAATCGGGGGGCATGGACAGATACGCAGTATTTT. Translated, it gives CASNRGAWTDTQYF.